Following are 14 T cell receptor beta chains from one sample sequenced in a study of T cell responses to AZD1222 COVID-19 vaccine. Assay: immunoSEQ multiplex PCR; the TCRdb copy retains only in-frame clones and omits some. The profile covers more than 100,000 clones, with approximately 90% appearing a single time and around 3.1% taken by the ten largest. The source material was peripheral blood, sampled on day 0 of AZD1222 vaccination. The receptor source for this set is an adult in good health.

The gene calls are TRBV6-5 and TRBJ1-1, with 7 bases identical to TRBD1. The length of the CDR3 is 14 residues. V was clipped by 7 bases and J by 6 bases; unmatched bases: 11. Per the germline V gene, CDR1 is MNHEY and CDR2 is SVGAGI. Here the CDR3 DNA reads TGTGCCAGCAACATCGACAGGGCGAAAGCTGAAGCTTTCTTT. Residues: CASNIDRAKAEAFF.

V and J are TRBV28 and TRBJ1-1; no reliable D call. This CDR3 comprises 14 residues. CDR1 is MDHEN and CDR2 is SYDVKM in the germline V gene. V lost 3 bases and J 4 bases, leaving 12 bases between the germline ends. As DNA, the CDR3 is TGTGCCAGCAGTTTCTCCGGGGTCGGCACTGAAGCTTTCTTT. Protein sequence: CASSFSGVGTEAFF.

This chain links TRBV7-9 with TRBJ2-2; 8 bases match TRBD2. The CDR3 length is 15 residues. V trimming: 5 bases; J trimming: 1 base; junction bases outside the gene matches: 3. Germline CDR1 reads SEHNR; CDR2 reads FQNEAQ (reference sequence). CDR3 protein: CASSASGLNTGELFF. Written as DNA, the CDR3 is TGTGCCAGCAGCGCTAGCGGGTTGAACACCGGGGAGCTGTTTTTT.

The chain combines TRBV4-3 with TRBJ1-2, with TRBD1 as a possible D gene (6 bases). The CDR3 loop spans 16 amino acids. V dropped 1 base and J dropped 5 bases, with 17 bases sitting between them. Germline lookup yields CDR1 LGHNA and CDR2 YSLEER. The CDR3 nucleotides are TGCGCCAGCAGCCAAGGTTTATCAGGGGAGGGGTATGGCTACACCTTC. Translation gives CASSQGLSGEGYGYTF.

The V gene is TRBV7-9, the J gene TRBJ2-7; TRBD1 or TRBD2 may be the D gene (5 bases each). CDR1 SEHNR and CDR2 FQNEAQ come from the germline V gene (reference sequence). V lost 4 bases, J lost 0 bases, and 7 bases lay in between. This CDR3 region has 13 residues. This CDR3 is CASSSGSSYEQYF. The DNA for the CDR3 is TGTGCCAGCAGCTCAGGGAGCTCCTACGAGCAGTACTTC.

The chain carries TRBV2 and TRBJ1-6; TRBD1 matches at 7 bases. The CDR3 is 15 amino acids. Trimming at V came to 2 bases and at J to 10 bases, leaving 8 bases not matched to a gene. Germline V lookup: CDR1 SNHLY, CDR2 FYNNEI. The CDR3 loop is CASSERQGGGSPLHF. The CDR3 DNA reads TGTGCCAGCAGTGAACGGCAGGGGGGAGGGTCACCCCTCCACTTT.

V and J are TRBV12-3 or TRBV12-4 and TRBJ1-6; TRBD1 might be the D (5 bases). This CDR3 has 13 amino acids. Trimming took off 5 bases at V and 7 bases at J, with 9 bases between the two ends. The CDR3 sequence: CASSPGRNSPLHF. DNA of the CDR3: TGTGCCAGCAGTCCGGGGCGAAATTCACCCCTCCACTTT.

V usage is TRBV7-2 and J usage is TRBJ1-5, with no clear D. The CDR3 has 14 amino acids. The ends were cut back, 4 bases at V and 4 bases at J, with 11 bases in the middle. Germline CDR1 is SGHTA and CDR2 is FQGNSA. The CDR3 is CASSSRLGNQPQHF. The CDR3 DNA follows: TGTGCCAGCAGCTCTAGGTTGGGGAATCAGCCCCAGCATTTT.

This chain links TRBV10-3 with TRBJ2-7, with D maybe TRBD1 (5 bases). Germline values: CDR1 ENHRY, CDR2 SYGVKD. The CDR3 totals 13 residues. Trimming pared 6 bases from V and 4 bases from J, leaving 13 bases between. The CDR3 sequence: CAIRDTETYEQYF. The CDR3 coding sequence is TGTGCCATCAGGGACACGGAAACTTACGAGCAGTACTTC.

The gene calls are TRBV6-2 or TRBV6-3 and TRBJ2-3, with D possibly TRBD1 on 6 matching bases. From germline, CDR1 is MNHEY and CDR2 SVGEGT. The V end lost 3 bases, the J end lost 2 bases, and 12 bases lay between the germline ends. The length of the CDR3 is 15 residues. CDR3 loop: CASSYTGPPTDTQYF. Written as DNA, the CDR3 is TGTGCCAGCAGTTATACAGGGCCGCCCACAGATACGCAGTATTTT.

This chain connects TRBV27 to TRBJ2-1; 9 nucleotides match TRBD2. V lost 4 bases, J lost 1 base, and 5 bases stayed unmatched. Germline V gene sequence: CDR1 MNHEY, CDR2 SMNVEV (reference sequence). The CDR3 extends over 16 amino acids. This CDR3 reads CASSSPGLASYNEQFF. CDR3 sequence (DNA): TGTGCCAGCAGTTCCCCGGGACTAGCTTCCTACAATGAGCAGTTCTTC.

The V call is TRBV29-1, the J call TRBJ1-1, with no clear D. This CDR3 has 14 residues. The germline V and J ends were trimmed by 2 bases and 0 bases, with 10 bases remaining between them. The V gene's germline CDR1 is SQVTM and CDR2 ANQGSEA. CDR3 DNA sequence: TGCAGCGTTGAAATGAGGGCCATGAACACTGAAGCTTTCTTT. Translation: CSVEMRAMNTEAFF.

The V call is TRBV9, the J call TRBJ1-2; the match to TRBD1 covers 8 bases. The junction had 12 bases not matched to a gene; V was cut back by 5 bases and J by 6 bases. The CDR3 loop spans 15 amino acids. In germline, CDR1 is SGDLS, CDR2 YYNGEE. The CDR3 spells CASRYPMTGEDGYTF. CDR3 bases: TGTGCCAGCAGGTACCCGATGACAGGGGAGGATGGCTACACCTTC.

V and J are TRBV27 and TRBJ2-7; no reliable D call. V lost 0 bases to trimming and J lost 2 bases, with 5 bases between them. This CDR3 is built from 13 residues. CDR1 is MNHEY, CDR2 SMNVEV, per germline (reference sequence). The CDR3 nucleotides are TGTGCCAGCAGTTTATCGGGCCCCTACGAGCAGTACTTC. Protein: CASSLSGPYEQYF.